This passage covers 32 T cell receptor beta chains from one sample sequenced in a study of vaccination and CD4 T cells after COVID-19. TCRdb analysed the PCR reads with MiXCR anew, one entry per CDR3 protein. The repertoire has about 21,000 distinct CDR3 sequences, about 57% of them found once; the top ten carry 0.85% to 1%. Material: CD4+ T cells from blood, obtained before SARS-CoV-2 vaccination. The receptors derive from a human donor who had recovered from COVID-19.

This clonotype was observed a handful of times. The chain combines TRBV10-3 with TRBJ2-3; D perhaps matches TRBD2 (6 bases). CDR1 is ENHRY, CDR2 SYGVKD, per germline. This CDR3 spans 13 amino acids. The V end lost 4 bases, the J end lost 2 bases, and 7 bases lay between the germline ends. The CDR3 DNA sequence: TGTGCCATCAGTGGGGGGGTCACAGATACGCAGTATTTT. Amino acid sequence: CAISGGVTDTQYF.

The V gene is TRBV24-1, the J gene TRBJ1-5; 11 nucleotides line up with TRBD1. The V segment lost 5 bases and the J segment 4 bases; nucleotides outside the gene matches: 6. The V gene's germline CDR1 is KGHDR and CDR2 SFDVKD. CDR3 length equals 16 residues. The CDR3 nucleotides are TGTGCCACCAGTGGGGGGGGACAGGGGGGAAATCAGCCCCAGCATTTT. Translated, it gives CATSGGGQGGNQPQHF.

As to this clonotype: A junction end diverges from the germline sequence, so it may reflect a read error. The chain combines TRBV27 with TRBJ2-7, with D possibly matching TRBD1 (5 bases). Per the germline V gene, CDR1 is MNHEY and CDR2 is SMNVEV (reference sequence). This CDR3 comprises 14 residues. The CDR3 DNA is TGTGCCAGCAGTGCCAGGGTTGGCTCCTGCGAGCAGTACTTC. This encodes CASSARVGSCEQYF.

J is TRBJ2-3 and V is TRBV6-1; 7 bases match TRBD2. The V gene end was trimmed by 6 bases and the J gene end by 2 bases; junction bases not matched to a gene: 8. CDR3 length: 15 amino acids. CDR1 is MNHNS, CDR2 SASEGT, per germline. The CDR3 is CASRVGGRITDTQYF. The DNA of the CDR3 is TGTGCCAGCAGGGTAGGCGGGAGAATCACAGATACGCAGTATTTT.

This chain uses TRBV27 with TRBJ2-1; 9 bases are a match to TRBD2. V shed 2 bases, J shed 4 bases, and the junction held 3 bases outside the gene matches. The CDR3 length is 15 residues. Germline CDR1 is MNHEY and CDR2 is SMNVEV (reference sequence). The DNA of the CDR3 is TGTGCCAGCAGTTTAAGGACTAGCGAGTACAATGAGCAGTTCTTC. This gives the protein CASSLRTSEYNEQFF.

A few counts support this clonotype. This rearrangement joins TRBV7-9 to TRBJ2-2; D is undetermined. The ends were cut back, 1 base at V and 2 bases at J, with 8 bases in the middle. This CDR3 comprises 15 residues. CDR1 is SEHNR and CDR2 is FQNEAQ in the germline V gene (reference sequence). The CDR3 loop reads CASSLGAQNTGELFF. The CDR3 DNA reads TGTGCCAGCAGCTTAGGTGCACAAAACACCGGGGAGCTGTTTTTT.

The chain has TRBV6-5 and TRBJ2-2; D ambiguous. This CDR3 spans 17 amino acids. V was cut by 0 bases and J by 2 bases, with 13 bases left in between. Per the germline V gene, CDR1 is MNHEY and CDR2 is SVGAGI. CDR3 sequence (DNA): TGTGCCAGCAGTTACTCGAGTAACGGATTAAACACCGGGGAGCTGTTTTTT. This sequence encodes CASSYSSNGLNTGELFF.

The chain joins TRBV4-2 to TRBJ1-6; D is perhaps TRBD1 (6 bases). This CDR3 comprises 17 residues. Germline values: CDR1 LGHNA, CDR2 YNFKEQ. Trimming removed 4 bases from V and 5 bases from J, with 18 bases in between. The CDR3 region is CASSLNVGGRDNSPLHF. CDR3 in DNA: TGTGCCAGCAGCCTAAACGTTGGGGGGCGAGATAATTCACCCCTCCACTTT.

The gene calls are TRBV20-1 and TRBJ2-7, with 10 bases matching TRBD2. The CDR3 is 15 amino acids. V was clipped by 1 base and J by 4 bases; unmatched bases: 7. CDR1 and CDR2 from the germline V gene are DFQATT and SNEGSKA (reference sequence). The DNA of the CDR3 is TGCAGTGCTAGAGTGGTACTAGCGGGACCATACGAGCAGTACTTC. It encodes CSARVVLAGPYEQYF.

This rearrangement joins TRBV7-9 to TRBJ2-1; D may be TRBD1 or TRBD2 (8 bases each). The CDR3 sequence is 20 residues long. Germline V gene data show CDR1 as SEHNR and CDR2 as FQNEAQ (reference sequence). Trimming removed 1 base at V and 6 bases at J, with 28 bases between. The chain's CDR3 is CASSLGGRGRVSGNTNEQFF. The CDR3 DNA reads TGTGCCAGCAGCTTAGGAGGCAGGGGGCGGGTTAGCGGGAATACCAATGAGCAGTTCTTC.

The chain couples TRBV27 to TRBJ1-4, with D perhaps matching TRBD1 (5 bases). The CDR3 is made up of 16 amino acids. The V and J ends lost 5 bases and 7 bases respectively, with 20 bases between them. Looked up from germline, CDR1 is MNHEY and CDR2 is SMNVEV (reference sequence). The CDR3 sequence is CASSPTGTLRGEKLFF. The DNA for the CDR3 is TGTGCCAGCAGTCCGACCGGGACCCTGCGGGGTGAAAAACTGTTTTTT.

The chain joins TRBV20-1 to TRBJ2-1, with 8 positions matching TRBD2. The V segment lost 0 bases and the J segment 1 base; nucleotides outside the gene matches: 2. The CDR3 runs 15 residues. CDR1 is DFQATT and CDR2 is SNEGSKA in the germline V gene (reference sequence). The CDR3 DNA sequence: TGCAGTGCTAGAGATAGCGGGATATCCTACAATGAGCAGTTCTTC. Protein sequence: CSARDSGISYNEQFF.

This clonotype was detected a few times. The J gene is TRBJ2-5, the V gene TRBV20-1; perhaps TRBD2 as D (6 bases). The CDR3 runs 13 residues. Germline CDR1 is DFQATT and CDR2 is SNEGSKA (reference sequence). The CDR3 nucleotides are TGCAGCCCCTACGCTAGCGCCCCTAGGACCCAGTACTTC. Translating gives CSPYASAPRTQYF.

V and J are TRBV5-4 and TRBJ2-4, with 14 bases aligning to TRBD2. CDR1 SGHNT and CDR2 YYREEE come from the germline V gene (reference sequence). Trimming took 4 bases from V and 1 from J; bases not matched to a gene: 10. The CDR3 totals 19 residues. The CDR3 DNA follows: TGTGCCAGCAGCATGGGACTAGCGGGAGCGGGGGGGGCCAAAAACATTCAGTACTTC. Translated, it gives CASSMGLAGAGGAKNIQYF.

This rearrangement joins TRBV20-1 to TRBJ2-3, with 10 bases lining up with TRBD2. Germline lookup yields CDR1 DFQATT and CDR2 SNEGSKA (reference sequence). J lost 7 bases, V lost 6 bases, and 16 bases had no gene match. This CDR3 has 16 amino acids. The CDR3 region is CSAQAGGTSSANTQYF. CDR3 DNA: TGCAGTGCGCAAGCGGGAGGGACATCTTCAGCTAATACGCAGTATTTT.

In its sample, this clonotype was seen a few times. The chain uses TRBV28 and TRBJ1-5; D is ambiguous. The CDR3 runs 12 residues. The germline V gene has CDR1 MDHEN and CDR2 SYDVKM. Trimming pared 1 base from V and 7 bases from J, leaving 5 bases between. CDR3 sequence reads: CASSLFGQPQHF. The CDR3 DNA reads TGTGCCAGCAGTTTATTCGGGCAGCCCCAGCATTTT.

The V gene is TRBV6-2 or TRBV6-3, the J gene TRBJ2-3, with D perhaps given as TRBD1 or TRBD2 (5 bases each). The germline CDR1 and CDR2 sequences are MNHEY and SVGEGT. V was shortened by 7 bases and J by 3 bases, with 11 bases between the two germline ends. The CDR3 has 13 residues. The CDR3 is CASISGGTDTQYF. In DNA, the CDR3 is TGTGCCAGCATTTCTGGGGGTACAGATACGCAGTATTTT.

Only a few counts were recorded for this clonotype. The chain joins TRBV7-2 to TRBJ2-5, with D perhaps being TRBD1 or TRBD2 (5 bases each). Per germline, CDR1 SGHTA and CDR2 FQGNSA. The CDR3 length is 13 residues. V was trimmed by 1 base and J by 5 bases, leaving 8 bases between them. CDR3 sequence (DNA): TGTGCCAGCAGCTTAGGGGGGTCGGAGACCCAGTACTTC. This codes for CASSLGGSETQYF.

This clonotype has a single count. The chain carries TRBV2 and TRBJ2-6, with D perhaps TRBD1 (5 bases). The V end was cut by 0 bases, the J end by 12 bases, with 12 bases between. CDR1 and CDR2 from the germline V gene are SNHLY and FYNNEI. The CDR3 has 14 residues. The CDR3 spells CASSEASRVAVLTF. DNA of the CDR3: TGTGCCAGCAGTGAAGCGTCCAGGGTAGCCGTCCTGACTTTC. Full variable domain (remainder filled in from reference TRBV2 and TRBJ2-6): EPEVTQTPSHQVTQMGQEVILRCVPISNHLYFYWYRQILGQKVEFLVSFYNNEISEKSEIFDDQFSVERPDGSNFTLKIRSTKLEDSAMYFCASSEASRVAVLTFGAGSRLTVL.

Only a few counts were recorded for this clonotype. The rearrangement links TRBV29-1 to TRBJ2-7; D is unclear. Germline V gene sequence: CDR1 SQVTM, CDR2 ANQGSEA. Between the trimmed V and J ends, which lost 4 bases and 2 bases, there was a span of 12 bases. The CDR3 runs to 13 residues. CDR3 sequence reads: CSVVASTTYEQYF. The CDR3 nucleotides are TGCAGCGTTGTTGCCAGTACTACCTACGAGCAGTACTTC.

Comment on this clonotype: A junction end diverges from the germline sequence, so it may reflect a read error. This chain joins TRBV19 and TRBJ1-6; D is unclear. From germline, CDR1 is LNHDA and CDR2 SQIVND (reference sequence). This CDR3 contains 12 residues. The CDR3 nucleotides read TGTGCCAGTAGTATAAGGAATTCACCCCCCCACTTT. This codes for CASSIRNSPPHF.

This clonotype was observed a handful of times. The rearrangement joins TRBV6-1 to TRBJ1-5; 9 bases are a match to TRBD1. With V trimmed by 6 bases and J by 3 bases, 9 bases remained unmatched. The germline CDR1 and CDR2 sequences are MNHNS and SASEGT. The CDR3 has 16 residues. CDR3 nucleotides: TGTGCCAGCAGCGCCAGACGGACAGGGGACAATCAGCCCCAGCATTTT. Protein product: CASSARRTGDNQPQHF.

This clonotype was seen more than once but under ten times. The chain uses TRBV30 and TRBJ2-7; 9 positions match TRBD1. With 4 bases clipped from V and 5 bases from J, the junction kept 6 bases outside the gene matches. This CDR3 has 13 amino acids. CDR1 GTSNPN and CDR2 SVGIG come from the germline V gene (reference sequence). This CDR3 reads CAWTGTGLNEQYF. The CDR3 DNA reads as TGTGCCTGGACGGGGACAGGGCTGAACGAGCAGTACTTC.

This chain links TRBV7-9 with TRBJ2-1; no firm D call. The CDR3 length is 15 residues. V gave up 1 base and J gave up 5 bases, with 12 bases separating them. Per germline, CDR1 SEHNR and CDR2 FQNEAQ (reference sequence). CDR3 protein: CASSLGLGIHNEQFF. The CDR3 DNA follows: TGTGCCAGCAGCTTAGGTCTCGGCATCCACAATGAGCAGTTCTTC.

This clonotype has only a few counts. The CDR3 region is CATSEGTGDTGELFF. The CDR3 bases are TGTGCCACCAGTGAGGGGACAGGGGACACCGGGGAGCTGTTTTTT. This chain links TRBV24-1 with TRBJ2-2, with TRBD1 identical over 10 bases. The CDR3 is made up of 15 amino acids. V was clipped by 4 bases and J by 3 bases; unmatched bases: 1. Germline V lookup: CDR1 KGHDR, CDR2 SFDVKD.

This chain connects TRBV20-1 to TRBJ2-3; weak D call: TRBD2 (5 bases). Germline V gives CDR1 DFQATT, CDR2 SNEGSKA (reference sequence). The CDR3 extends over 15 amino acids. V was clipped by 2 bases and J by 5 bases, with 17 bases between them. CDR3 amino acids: CSARSSASSIDTQYF. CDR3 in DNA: TGCAGTGCTAGATCGTCGGCTAGCTCGATAGATACGCAGTATTTT.

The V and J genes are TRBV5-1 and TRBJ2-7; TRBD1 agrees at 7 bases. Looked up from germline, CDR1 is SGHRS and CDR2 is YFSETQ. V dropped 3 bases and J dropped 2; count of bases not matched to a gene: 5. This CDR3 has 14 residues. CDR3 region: CASSWETGTYEQYF. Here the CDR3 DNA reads TGCGCCAGCAGCTGGGAGACAGGGACCTACGAGCAGTACTTC. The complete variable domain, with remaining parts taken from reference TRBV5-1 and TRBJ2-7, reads KAGVTQTPRYLIKTRGQQVTLSCSPISGHRSVSWYQQTPGQGLQFLFEYFSETQRNKGNFPGRFSGRQFSNSRSEMNVSTLELGDSALYLCASSWETGTYEQYFGPGTRLTVT.

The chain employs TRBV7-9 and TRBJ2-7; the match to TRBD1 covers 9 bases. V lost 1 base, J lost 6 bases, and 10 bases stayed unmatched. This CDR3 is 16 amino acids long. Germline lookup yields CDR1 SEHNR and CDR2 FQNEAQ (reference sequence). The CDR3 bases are TGTGCCAGCAGCTTAGTGGCCCTAGGGACAGGGCGCGAGCAGTACTTC. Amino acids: CASSLVALGTGREQYF.

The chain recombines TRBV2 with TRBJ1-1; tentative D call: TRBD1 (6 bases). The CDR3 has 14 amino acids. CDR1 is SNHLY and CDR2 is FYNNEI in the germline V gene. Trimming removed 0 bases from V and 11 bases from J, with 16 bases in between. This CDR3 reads CASSEALVRGTAFF. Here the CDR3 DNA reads TGTGCCAGCAGTGAAGCGCTTGTGAGGGGGACGGCTTTCTTT. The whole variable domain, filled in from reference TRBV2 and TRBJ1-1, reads EPEVTQTPSHQVTQMGQEVILRCVPISNHLYFYWYRQILGQKVEFLVSFYNNEISEKSEIFDDQFSVERPDGSNFTLKIRSTKLEDSAMYFCASSEALVRGTAFFGQGTRLTVV.

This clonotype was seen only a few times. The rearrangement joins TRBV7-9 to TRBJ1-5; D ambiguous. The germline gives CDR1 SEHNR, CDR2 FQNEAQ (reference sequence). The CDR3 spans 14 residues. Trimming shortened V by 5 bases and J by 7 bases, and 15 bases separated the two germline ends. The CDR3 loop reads CASSPGTAGQPQHF. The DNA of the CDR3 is TGTGCCAGCAGCCCCGGAACAGCGGGGCAGCCCCAGCATTTT. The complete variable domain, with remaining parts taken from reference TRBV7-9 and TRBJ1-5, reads DTGVSQNPRHKITKRGQNVTFRCDPISEHNRLYWYRQTLGQGPEFLTYFQNEAQLEKSRLLSDRFSAERPKGSFSTLEIQRTEQGDSAMYLCASSPGTAGQPQHFGDGTRLSIL.

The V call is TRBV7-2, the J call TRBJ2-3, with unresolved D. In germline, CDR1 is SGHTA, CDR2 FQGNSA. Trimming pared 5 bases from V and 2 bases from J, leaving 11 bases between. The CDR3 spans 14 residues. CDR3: CASSPRILTDTQYF. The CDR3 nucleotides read TGTGCCAGCAGCCCGAGGATCCTCACAGATACGCAGTATTTT.

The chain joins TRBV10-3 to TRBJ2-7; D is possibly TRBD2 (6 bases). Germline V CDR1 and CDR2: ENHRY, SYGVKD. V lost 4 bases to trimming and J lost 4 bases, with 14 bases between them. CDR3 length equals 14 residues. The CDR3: CAISGEGRRYEQYF. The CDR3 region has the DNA TGTGCCATCAGTGGCGAGGGGAGGAGATACGAGCAGTACTTC.